This T cell receptor beta chain was found in a study of cytomegalovirus exposure and HLA in healthy donors. Generated by immunoSEQ multiplex PCR, the TCRdb table keeps only in-frame clones and is missing some. The table shows 80,000 to 95,000 clones, with approximately 93% occurring only once. The length of the CDR3 is 13 residues. CDR1 MRHNA and CDR2 SNTAGT come from the germline V gene. V lost 6 bases, J lost 9 bases, and 15 bases lay in between. The study's findings and limits: The listing of 150 to 200 TCR beta chains classed them as cytomegalovirus-associated.

In regard to this clone: The antigen remains unidentified.

This chain links TRBV6-4 with TRBJ1-5; D is possibly TRBD1 (5 bases). The receptor was isolated from a woman aged 25-40 years in good health and CMV-seropositive. Sequenced: PBMCs. The CDR3 loop is CASSETEIMPQHF. CDR3 DNA: TGTGCCAGCAGCGAGACAGAAATCATGCCCCAGCATTTT.